The next 3 T cell receptor beta chains were all read from a single sample in a study of T cell responses to AZD1222 COVID-19 vaccine. Measured with immunoSEQ multiplex PCR; TCRdb has only the in-frame clones, and not every one. The data show around 160,000 clones, more than 70% seen once. This material consisted of peripheral blood, taken on day 0 of AZD1222 vaccination. The receptors derive from an adult in good health.

V and J are TRBV18 and TRBJ1-5; a weak D match, TRBD1 (6 bases). Looked up from germline, CDR1 is KGHSH and CDR2 is LQKENI. V was trimmed by 3 bases and J by 7 bases, leaving 13 bases between them. This CDR3 has 14 amino acids. The CDR3 here is CASSPGGAGQPQHF. The CDR3 bases are TGTGCCAGCTCACCCGGGGGGGCGGGACAGCCCCAGCATTTT.

The V and J genes are TRBV5-8 and TRBJ1-1; D is unclear. The CDR3 is 15 amino acids. Per the germline V gene, CDR1 is SGHTS and CDR2 is YDEGEE. V lost 5 bases and J lost 1, with 15 bases in between. The CDR3 loop reads CASSFMWQPNTEAFF. The CDR3, as DNA: TGTGCCAGCAGTTTTATGTGGCAGCCGAACACTGAAGCTTTCTTT.

J is TRBJ2-7 and V is TRBV29-1; D remains unclear. The CDR3 totals 13 residues. The V end lost 1 base, the J end lost 6 bases, and 13 bases lay between the germline ends. The germline gives CDR1 SQVTM, CDR2 ANQGSEA. The CDR3 is CSVEGTQGGEQYF. The DNA of the CDR3 is TGCAGCGTTGAAGGCACCCAAGGCGGCGAGCAGTACTTC.